This T cell receptor beta chain is from a study of Ad26.COV2.S vaccination and SARS-CoV-2 variants. Study-wide background: Sample donor was a member of the COV1001 Ad26.COV2.S trial arm. Notes on the study in general: Assessments of TCR breadth and depth may have underestimated the total T cell responses.

In the case of this clone: The antigen remains undetermined. Other DNA sequences in this specimen translate into the identical CDR3.

The protocol was immunoSEQ multiplex PCR, while the TCRdb copy is restricted to in-frame clones and leaves out a portion. The sample has 300,000 to 400,000 clones, roughly 81% seen once. Treatment of the sample: 15 to 20 received Ad26.COV2.S at low or high dose, single or two shots; five or six received placebo; per-sample allocation not given. The study sampled participants on day 63 after the first vaccine or placebo injection. The starting material was peripheral blood, obtained in a trial of Ad26.COV2.S vaccine versus placebo. This sequence was found in a person aged 18-60 years who received the Ad26.COV2.S COVID-19 vaccine or a placebo.

CDR3 sequence (DNA): TGCGCCAGCAGCTTGGGACTAGCAACAGATACGCAGTATTTT. Protein: CASSLGLATDTQYF. The chain is built from TRBV5-1 and TRBJ2-3; the match to TRBD2 covers 7 bases. After removal of 0 bases from V and 3 bases from J, the junction contained 1 base not matched to a gene. This CDR3 has 14 residues. Germline CDR1 is SGHRS and CDR2 is YFSETQ.